The clone carrying this TCR beta chain has only a few counts. The antigen remains undetermined. V shed 2 bases and J shed 4 bases, with 6 bases lying between them. The CDR3 loop spans 13 amino acids. The germline V gene encodes CDR1 SGDLS and CDR2 YYNGEE. The data were obtained in a study of vaccination effects on CD4 cells after COVID-19. ViraFEST expansion of antigen-specific CD4+ T cells with viral peptide pools preceded sequencing. Isolation of CD4+ T cells took place after 10 days of culture. Participants received two doses of either the BNT162b2 or mRNA-1273 vaccine. Generated by immunoSEQ multiplex PCR, the TCRdb table keeps only in-frame clones and is missing some. The repertoire holds approximately 74,000 clones, around four fifths seen once, with 0.85% to 1.3% in the top ten.

V is TRBV9 and J is TRBJ2-2; no firm D call. This sequence was found in a human donor who received a COVID-19 vaccine. Sequenced material: CD4+ T cells from PBMCs cultured with HCoV-OC43 spike peptides, taken after COVID-19 vaccination. As for subset: HCoV-OC43 spike overlapping peptide pool stimulation. The CDR3 DNA reads TGTGCCAGCAGCGTTGACTTCACCGGGGAGCTGTTTTTT. Protein product: CASSVDFTGELFF.